The sequence of this TCR beta chain was determined in a study of beta chain features in type 1 diabetes. As concerns this clone: Its antigen is not known.

The V and J ends lost 9 bases and 0 bases, in that order; junction bases with no gene match: 5. CDR3 length equals 14 residues. Germline values: CDR1 ENHRY, CDR2 SYGVKD. What was sequenced were expressed TCRB transcripts, since all of the isolated RNA had been reverse transcribed. Here immunoSEQ multiplex PCR was the method, and the copy in TCRdb shows in-frame clones only, minus some. There are under 450,000 clones in the sample; around 14% occur only once, and roughly 0.04% lies in the top ten. Over 95% purity was reached by all sorted populations. Points from the study as a whole: cDNA-based reads could over-represent cells with high TCR expression.

This chain uses TRBV10-3 with TRBJ2-3, with 8 bases aligning to TRBD2. Sequencing input: naive CD4+ T cells from blood. The sequence was obtained from a man aged 25 to 40 in good health. In DNA, the CDR3 is TGTGCCATGAGCGGGGGCACTAGCACAGATACGCAGTATTTT. This gives the protein CAMSGGTSTDTQYF.